Presented here are 26 T cell receptor beta chains from one specimen sequenced in a study of Graves' ophthalmopathy and Graves' hyperthyroidism. Amplification targeted the TCR beta CDR3 regions, with RNA transcripts as the source material. The library came from an HTBI-primed first-round RT-PCR and a second-round multiplex PCR. Each CDR3 protein gets one entry after TCRdb re-called the multiplex PCR reads with MiXCR. This table holds over a million distinct CDR3 sequences, roughly two fifths found once. The source material was peripheral blood or thyroid tissue (not recorded which). These receptors originate from an adult man with Graves' hyperthyroidism.

As to this clonotype: This may be a read error: a much more frequent sequence differs by one nucleotide. This CDR3 fails to terminate in the conserved phenylalanine or tryptophan, so it likely reflects a read error. V gene TRBV9 combines with J gene TRBJ1-3; D might be TRBD1 (5 bases). Looked up from germline, CDR1 is SGDLS and CDR2 is YYNGEE. The CDR3 runs to 14 residues. V lost 4 bases and J 4 bases, leaving 12 bases between the germline ends. CDR3 DNA sequence: TGTGCCAGCAGCCTCTGGGGGAACGGAAACACCATATATCTT. The encoded protein is CASSLWGNGNTIYL.

Comment on this clonotype: This could be a read error, since a much larger clone is one nucleotide away. This sequence joins TRBV15 and TRBJ2-7; D tentatively fits TRBD1 or TRBD2 (6 bases each). Trimming took off 5 bases at V and 6 bases at J, with 17 bases between the two ends. CDR1 and CDR2 (germline): LNHNV, YYDKDF (reference sequence). CDR3 length: 14 residues. Here the CDR3 DNA reads TGTGCCACCAGCTTAGCAGGGGACTTATTCGAGCAGTACTTC. Protein: CATSLAGDLFEQYF. Full variable domain (missing parts from reference TRBV15 and TRBJ2-7): DAMVIQNPRYQVTQFGKPVTLSCSQTLNHNVMYWYQQKSSQAPKLLFHYYDKDFNNEADTPDNFQSRRPNTSFCFLDIRSPGLGDTAMYLCATSLAGDLFEQYFGPGTRLTVT.

This clonotype was counted only a few times. The chain couples TRBV7-9 to TRBJ1-5; D gene unclear. The CDR3 sequence is 13 residues long. Trimming left V 1 base short and J 11 bases short, with 12 bases between. Germline V gene sequence: CDR1 SEHNR, CDR2 FQNEAQ (reference sequence). The CDR3 here is CASSLVGMETQHF. CDR3 nucleotides: TGTGCCAGCAGCTTAGTGGGGATGGAGACCCAGCATTTT.

The CDR3 DNA reads as TGCGCCAGCAGTGAGCCCCAGGGAAACACTGAAGCTTTCTTT. Translating gives CASSEPQGNTEAFF. The rearrangement joins TRBV5-1 to TRBJ1-1; D is perhaps TRBD1 (5 bases). In germline, CDR1 is SGHRS, CDR2 YFSETQ. The length of the CDR3 is 14 residues. The V gene lost 5 bases and the J gene lost 2 bases, with 13 bases spanning the gap. The whole variable domain, filled in from reference TRBV5-1 and TRBJ1-1, reads KAGVTQTPRYLIKTRGQQVTLSCSPISGHRSVSWYQQTPGQGLQFLFEYFSETQRNKGNFPGRFSGRQFSNSRSEMNVSTLELGDSALYLCASSEPQGNTEAFFGQGTRLTVV.

As for this clonotype: A junction end diverges from the germline sequence, so it may reflect a read error. The rearrangement uses TRBV10-3 and TRBJ1-1; D is perhaps TRBD1 (5 bases). The germline CDR1 and CDR2 sequences are ENHRY and SYGVKD. There are 16 residues in the CDR3. CDR3 DNA sequence: TGTGCCATCAGTGCCAGGGAACCCTCCGTGAACACCGAAGCTTTCTTT. Its translation is CAISAREPSVNTEAFF.

This clonotype was picked up a small number of times. The rearrangement joins TRBV29-1 to TRBJ1-3, with 9 bases that match TRBD1. CDR3 size: 16 residues. CDR1 and CDR2 from the germline V gene are SQVTM and ANQGSEA. Trimming took 4 bases from V and 0 from J; bases not matched to a gene: 7. CDR3 bases: TGCAGCGTTGCAATACAGGGGGCGAGCTCTGGAAACACCATATATTTT. This sequence encodes CSVAIQGASSGNTIYF.

This clonotype was observed at least ten times. The CDR3 sequence is CSARDKQGGRNYGYTF. CDR3 nucleotide sequence: TGCAGTGCTAGAGATAAACAGGGAGGGCGTAACTATGGCTACACCTTC. V usage is TRBV20-1 and J usage is TRBJ1-2, with D possibly TRBD1 on 6 matching bases. The V end was cut by 0 bases, the J end by 1 base, with 15 bases between. CDR1 DFQATT and CDR2 SNEGSKA come from the germline V gene (reference sequence). The CDR3 covers 16 residues.

This clonotype was seen ten or more times. V and J are TRBV7-9 and TRBJ1-5; tentatively, D is TRBD1 (5 bases). Germline CDR1 is SEHNR and CDR2 is FQNEAQ (reference sequence). V shed 6 bases and J shed 7 bases, with 16 bases lying between them. This CDR3 spans 14 amino acids. CDR3 sequence reads: CASSRPGPGQPQHF. CDR3 nucleotide sequence: TGTGCCAGCAGTCGCCCGGGACCAGGGCAGCCCCAGCATTTT.

This clonotype was found a few times. The chain couples TRBV19 to TRBJ2-7; D not resolved. The CDR3 is 14 residues long. Trimming cost V 1 base and J 3 bases, with 10 bases left between them. Looked up from germline, CDR1 is LNHDA and CDR2 is SQIVND (reference sequence). The CDR3 DNA is TGTGCCAGTAGTATAGTTAAGGGAAACTACGAGCAGTACTTC. Translated, it gives CASSIVKGNYEQYF. The full variable domain, rest sourced from reference TRBV19 and TRBJ2-7, is DGGITQSPKYLFRKEGQNVTLSCEQNLNHDAMYWYRQDPGQGLRLIYYSQIVNDFQKGDIAEGYSVSREKKESFPLTVTSAQKNPTAFYLCASSIVKGNYEQYFGPGTRLTVT.

This clonotype appeared many times. The rearrangement uses TRBV11-2 and TRBJ1-3; D remains ambiguous. CDR3 length equals 15 residues. Trimming took 5 bases from V and 0 from J, leaving 11 bases between them. Per germline, CDR1 SGHAT and CDR2 FQNNGV. Written as DNA, the CDR3 is TGTGCCAGCAGCCTAGGACCGTACTCTGGAAACACCATATATTTT. It encodes CASSLGPYSGNTIYF.

This clonotype was observed many times. The rearrangement uses TRBV7-2 and TRBJ1-1, with D possibly matching TRBD1 (5 bases). Trimming cost V 2 bases and J 2 bases, with 12 bases left between them. Germline V lookup: CDR1 SGHTA, CDR2 FQGNSA. The length of the CDR3 is 15 residues. The CDR3: CASSLHGGANTEAFF. DNA of the CDR3: TGTGCCAGCAGCTTACACGGGGGTGCTAACACTGAAGCTTTCTTT.

This clonotype was seen many times. This chain connects TRBV6-6 to TRBJ1-1; D gene uncertain. The CDR3 contains 15 residues. CDR1 is MNHNY, CDR2 SVGAGI, per germline (reference sequence). V lost 0 bases to trimming and J lost 4 bases, with 12 bases between them. The CDR3 region is CASSYSVRAGTEAFF. The CDR3 bases are TGTGCCAGCAGTTACTCTGTCCGGGCTGGCACTGAAGCTTTCTTT.

This clonotype was detected many times. The chain combines TRBV28 with TRBJ1-2; D not certain. V dropped 6 bases and J dropped 1 base, with 9 bases sitting between them. This CDR3 is 13 amino acids long. Germline CDR1 reads MDHEN; CDR2 reads SYDVKM. In DNA, the CDR3 is TGTGCCAGCAGCTTAGCACTTAACTATGGCTACACCTTC. Translating gives CASSLALNYGYTF.

The V and J genes are TRBV7-9 and TRBJ2-7; D might be TRBD1 (5 bases). The V gene lost 3 bases and the J gene lost 3 bases, with 12 bases spanning the gap. CDR3 length: 14 residues. Germline assignment: CDR1 SEHNR and CDR2 FQNEAQ (reference sequence). The CDR3 loop is CASSFGRAIYEQYF. CDR3 nucleotides: TGTGCCAGCAGCTTCGGCAGGGCTATCTACGAGCAGTACTTC.

This chain links TRBV6-5 with TRBJ2-7; no clear D. Germline values: CDR1 MNHEY, CDR2 SVGAGI. The V and J ends lost 9 bases and 0 bases respectively, with 12 bases between them. The CDR3 covers 13 residues. The chain's CDR3 is CASGRSSSYEQYF. The CDR3, as DNA: TGTGCCAGTGGGCGGAGTAGCTCCTACGAGCAGTACTTC.

In its sample, this clonotype was seen many times. The chain recombines TRBV10-2 with TRBJ2-5, with D unresolved. V was trimmed by 6 bases and J by 1 base, leaving 6 bases between them. This CDR3 has 12 amino acids. From germline, CDR1 is WSHSY and CDR2 SAAADI. CDR3 nucleotide sequence: TGCGCCAGCAGGGACGGCCAAGAGACCCAGTACTTC. It encodes CASRDGQETQYF.

This clonotype was picked up a small number of times. This chain links TRBV5-1 with TRBJ2-5, with 9 bases matching TRBD1. After removal of 0 bases from V and 5 bases from J, the junction contained 8 bases not matched to a gene. Per the germline V gene, CDR1 is SGHRS and CDR2 is YFSETQ. This CDR3 is built from 16 residues. The CDR3 nucleotides are TGCGCCAGCAGCTTGGCAGGGACAGGGACCCTTGAGACCCAGTACTTC. Translated: CASSLAGTGTLETQYF.

The chain links TRBV9 to TRBJ1-1; D is uncertain. Germline V CDR1 and CDR2: SGDLS, YYNGEE. The CDR3 is 15 amino acids. V lost 6 bases to trimming and J lost 0 bases, with 15 bases between them. The CDR3 spells CASNPLDGMNTEAFF. As DNA, the CDR3 is TGTGCCAGCAACCCCCTTGACGGTATGAACACTGAAGCTTTCTTT. The full variable domain, rest sourced from reference TRBV9 and TRBJ1-1, is DSGVTQTPKHLITATGQRVTLRCSPRSGDLSVYWYQQSLDQGLQFLIQYYNGEERAKGNILERFSAQQFPDLHSELNLSSLELGDSALYFCASNPLDGMNTEAFFGQGTRLTVV.

This clonotype occurred many times. The chain couples TRBV29-1 to TRBJ1-2; 8 bases agree with TRBD1. Germline lookup yields CDR1 SQVTM and CDR2 ANQGSEA. The V gene end was trimmed by 7 bases and the J gene end by 2 bases; junction bases not matched to a gene: 6. The CDR3 extends over 13 amino acids. CDR3 loop: CSAPRDRNYGYTF. The CDR3 bases are TGCAGCGCACCCAGGGACAGGAACTATGGCTACACCTTC.

The rearrangement joins TRBV5-4 to TRBJ2-5; the match to TRBD1 covers 11 bases. The CDR3 extends over 15 amino acids. Germline CDR1 is SGHNT and CDR2 is YYREEE (reference sequence). The ends lost 4 bases at V and 5 bases at J; junction bases unmatched: 7. As DNA, the CDR3 is TGTGCCAGCAGCCTTAGGACAGGGGGCGTGGAGACCCAGTACTTC. Amino acids: CASSLRTGGVETQYF.

The chain couples TRBV6-5 to TRBJ1-5; a possible D gene is TRBD1 (5 bases). The V end lost 7 bases, the J end lost 2 bases, and 18 bases lay between the germline ends. The CDR3 spans 16 residues. Per the germline V gene, CDR1 is MNHEY and CDR2 is SVGAGI. The CDR3: CASIPAGGSGNQPQHF. Written as DNA, the CDR3 is TGTGCCAGCATCCCAGCTGGGGGAAGTGGCAATCAGCCCCAGCATTTT.

At least ten counts were recorded for this clonotype. The chain recombines TRBV12-3 or TRBV12-4 with TRBJ2-7, with TRBD2 as a possible D gene (5 bases). The CDR3 is 12 amino acids. Trimming shortened V by 6 bases and J by 5 bases, and 11 bases separated the two germline ends. The DNA of the CDR3 is TGTGCCAGCAGACTAGACATCAACGAGCAGTACTTC. It translates to CASRLDINEQYF.

The chain joins TRBV29-1 to TRBJ1-5, with 9 bases matching TRBD1. This CDR3 comprises 13 residues. Unmatched junction bases numbered 4, after V lost 4 bases and J lost 6 bases. Germline lookup yields CDR1 SQVTM and CDR2 ANQGSEA. The CDR3: CSVGTGECQPQHF. DNA for the CDR3: TGCAGCGTTGGGACAGGGGAGTGTCAGCCCCAGCATTTT. Variable domain in full (rest from reference TRBV29-1 and TRBJ1-5): SAVISQKPSRDICQRGTSLTIQCQVDSQVTMMFWYRQQPGQSLTLIATANQGSEATYESGFVIDKFPISRPNLTFSTLTVSNMSPEDSSIYLCSVGTGECQPQHFGDGTRLSIL.

The chain has TRBV12-2 and TRBJ1-2; TRBD1, the D gene given by the table, was not confirmed from the DNA. TRBV12-2 corresponds to a pseudogene. The CDR3 has 17 amino acids. The CDR3 loop reads CASSYGTGGGRDYGYTF. The CDR3 bases are TGTGCCAGCAGCTACGGGACAGGGGGAGGGCGGGACTATGGCTACACCTTC.

This clonotype was picked up a small number of times. A much larger clonotype is one base distant, so this may be a read error. This chain links TRBV10-3 with TRBJ1-5; 8 bases agree with TRBD1. Germline values: CDR1 ENHRY, CDR2 SYGVKD. CDR3 length: 13 amino acids. Trimming took 6 bases from V and 3 from J; bases not matched to a gene: 1. The CDR3 region is CAIRQGDNQPQHF. In nucleotides, the CDR3 is TGTGCCATCAGACAGGGGGACAATCAGCCCCAGCATTTT.

This clonotype was seen a single time. The rearrangement links TRBV25-1 to TRBJ1-2; 7 bases match TRBD1. The germline CDR1 and CDR2 sequences are MGHDK and SYGVNS. The ends lost 10 bases at V and 5 bases at J; junction bases unmatched: 19. The CDR3 covers 16 residues. The CDR3 bases are TGTGCCACCAACCAGGCTCCTAGACAGGGTATATATGGCTACACCTTC. It yields the protein CATNQAPRQGIYGYTF.